Shown below are 31 T cell receptor beta chains from a single sample sequenced in a study of cytomegalovirus exposure and HLA in healthy donors. Primers: 60 Vbeta forward and 13 Jbeta reverse. Sequencing was performed with immunoSEQ multiplex PCR; in TCRdb, only in-frame clones are kept and a portion is missing. The sample yields roughly 200,000 clones, 65% to 85% seen once. Sequences were obtained from PBMCs. The receptors come from a female donor in good health and CMV-seronegative.

This clone has more than one count but fewer than ten. The CDR3 here is CASSQDRTRAGTGELFF. The CDR3 region has the DNA TGTGCCAGCAGCCAAGATCGGACGAGGGCGGGCACCGGGGAGCTGTTTTTT. The genes are TRBV14 and TRBJ2-2, with D perhaps TRBD2 (5 bases). V was clipped by 0 bases and J by 4 bases, with 15 bases between them. In germline, CDR1 is SGHDN, CDR2 FVKESK. The CDR3 spans 17 residues.

The J gene is TRBJ2-7, the V gene TRBV11-2; possibly TRBD2 for D (5 bases). The CDR3 has 14 amino acids. Per germline, CDR1 SGHAT and CDR2 FQNNGV. The V gene lost 1 base and the J gene lost 6 bases, with 13 bases spanning the gap. CDR3 in DNA: TGTGCCAGCAGCTTAGGAAGTTGGGAGTTCGAGCAGTACTTC. This translates into CASSLGSWEFEQYF.

This rearrangement joins TRBV5-1 to TRBJ2-7; D is possibly TRBD2 (6 bases). The ends were cut back, 1 base at V and 4 bases at J, with 12 bases in the middle. Per germline, CDR1 SGHRS and CDR2 YFSETQ. The CDR3 extends over 14 amino acids. CDR3 residues: CASSLSGVVYEQYF. The CDR3 DNA follows: TGCGCCAGCAGCTTGTCGGGAGTGGTTTACGAGCAGTACTTC.

The V and J genes are TRBV4-3 and TRBJ2-1; TRBD2 matches 9 bases. CDR3 length: 18 amino acids. In germline, CDR1 is LGHNA, CDR2 YSLEER. The V and J ends lost 1 base and 3 bases, in that order; junction bases with no gene match: 10. CDR3 residues: CASSQVGQTSGFYNEQFF. DNA for the CDR3: TGCGCCAGCAGCCAAGTAGGACAAACTAGCGGGTTCTACAATGAGCAGTTCTTC.

The chain combines TRBV4-2 with TRBJ2-3; D may be TRBD2 (6 bases). CDR1 is LGHNA and CDR2 is YNFKEQ in the germline V gene. This CDR3 has 17 residues. V gave up 0 bases and J gave up 2 bases, with 15 bases separating them. The CDR3 here is CASSQEIGRGSTDTQYF. In nucleotides, the CDR3 is TGTGCCAGCAGCCAAGAGATTGGACGGGGGTCCACAGATACGCAGTATTTT.

The CDR3 region has the DNA TGTGCCAGCAGCCCCCGGGTTGGGAATGAGCAGTTCTTC. Protein product: CASSPRVGNEQFF. The rearrangement uses TRBV25-1 and TRBJ2-1; no clear D gene. Germline CDR1 is MGHDK and CDR2 is SYGVNS. V lost 6 bases and J 7 bases, leaving 13 bases between the germline ends. The CDR3 spans 13 residues.

This chain connects TRBV28 to TRBJ1-5, with D possibly being TRBD1 (6 bases). With 3 bases removed from V and 6 bases from J, the gap between germline ends came to 21 bases. Germline assignment: CDR1 MDHEN and CDR2 SYDVKM. The length of the CDR3 is 17 residues. CDR3 in amino acids: CASSLLGAVGLSQPQHF. As DNA, the CDR3 is TGTGCCAGCAGTTTGTTGGGGGCCGTGGGGCTTAGTCAGCCCCAGCATTTT. The full variable domain, its missing parts supplied by reference TRBV28 and TRBJ1-5, is DVKVTQSSRYLVKRTGEKVFLECVQDMDHENMFWYRQDPGLGLRLIYFSYDVKMKEKGDIPEGYSVSREKKERFSLILESASTNQTSMYLCASSLLGAVGLSQPQHFGDGTRLSIL.

CDR3 sequence: CASSETSGAYNEQFF. Written as DNA, the CDR3 is TGTGCCAGCAGTGAGACTAGCGGGGCCTACAATGAGCAGTTCTTC. This chain connects TRBV2 to TRBJ2-1; the match to TRBD2 covers 11 bases. There are 15 residues in the CDR3. Germline V gives CDR1 SNHLY, CDR2 FYNNEI. Trimming removed 3 bases from V and 2 bases from J; junction bases left unmatched: 0.

The V call is TRBV6-1, the J call TRBJ2-7, with 7 bases fitting TRBD2. Unmatched junction bases numbered 6, after V lost 4 bases and J lost 0 bases. The CDR3 totals 15 residues. From germline, CDR1 is MNHNS and CDR2 SASEGT. The CDR3 bases are TGTGCCAGCAGTGCCCTGGCTAGCGGCTCCTACGAGCAGTACTTC. Amino acids: CASSALASGSYEQYF.

In this sample, this clone turned up a few times. The chain is built from TRBV6-4 and TRBJ2-7; tentatively, D is TRBD2 (5 bases). The CDR3 extends over 15 amino acids. Germline CDR1 MRHNA, CDR2 SNTAGT. Trimming removed 4 bases at V and 1 base at J, with 14 bases between. CDR3 protein: CASSGRGESSYEQYF. The CDR3 DNA follows: TGTGCCAGCAGTGGCCGGGGAGAATCTTCCTACGAGCAGTACTTC.

The chain carries TRBV10-3 and TRBJ2-7; 9 bases agree with TRBD2. J gave up 2 bases and V 10 bases, and 9 bases lay outside the gene matches. CDR3 length: 14 amino acids. In germline, CDR1 is ENHRY, CDR2 SYGVKD. In nucleotides, the CDR3 is TGTGCCACCGCGGGGCGGGGGGGCCCCTACGAGCAGTACTTC. Protein product: CATAGRGGPYEQYF.

The chain uses TRBV12-5 and TRBJ2-1; TRBD2 matches at 10 bases. V shed 2 bases, J shed 5 bases, and the junction held 6 bases outside the gene matches. From germline, CDR1 is LGHNT and CDR2 FRNRAP. The CDR3 is 16 residues long. CDR3 bases: TGTGCTAGTGGTTTGCACCGACTAGCGGGCGACAATGAGCAGTTCTTC. It translates to CASGLHRLAGDNEQFF.

This clone was observed a few times. The rearrangement joins TRBV4-3 to TRBJ2-1; 7 bases match TRBD2. J gave up 4 bases and V 0 bases, and 6 bases lay outside the gene matches. This CDR3 comprises 16 residues. Looked up from germline, CDR1 is LGHNA and CDR2 is YSLEER. For the CDR3, the DNA is TGCGCCAGCAGCCAAGATGGTCTAGCGGAGTACAATGAGCAGTTCTTC. Translation gives CASSQDGLAEYNEQFF.

V gene TRBV6-5 combines with J gene TRBJ2-7, with D tentatively TRBD1 (5 bases). The CDR3 runs to 15 residues. V lost 2 bases and J lost 3, with 14 bases in between. The germline V gene has CDR1 MNHEY and CDR2 SVGAGI. Written as DNA, the CDR3 is TGTGCCAGCAGTTACGGTGGCTCGACAGACTACGAGCAGTACTTC. Its protein is CASSYGGSTDYEQYF.

CDR3 DNA sequence: TGCAGCGTTAAACAGGGAGCGTTTAATGAGCAGTTCTTC. Amino acid sequence: CSVKQGAFNEQFF. J is TRBJ2-1 and V is TRBV29-1, with D perhaps TRBD1 (6 bases). Germline lookup yields CDR1 SQVTM and CDR2 ANQGSEA. There are 13 residues in the CDR3. The V end lost 5 bases, the J end lost 7 bases, and 15 bases lay between the germline ends.

This clone was detected once. The rearrangement uses TRBV19 and TRBJ2-7, with D possibly matching TRBD2 (6 bases). Trimming shortened V by 3 bases and J by 0 bases, and 12 bases separated the two germline ends. Germline CDR1 is LNHDA and CDR2 is SQIVND (reference sequence). This CDR3 is built from 15 residues. The CDR3 bases are TGTGCCAGTAGTATGGAGACTAGGGGCTCCTACGAGCAGTACTTC. It is translated as CASSMETRGSYEQYF.

J is TRBJ2-1 and V is TRBV21-1; TRBD2 is the table's D call, not checked against the DNA. TRBV21-1 corresponds to a pseudogene. This CDR3 has 15 amino acids. Here the CDR3 DNA reads TGTGCCAGCAGCAGTAGCGGGAGGGCAAACAATGAGCAGTTCTTC. This encodes CASSSSGRANNEQFF.

CDR3 DNA sequence: TGTGCCAGCAGCCAAGATCGGATTAGCGGGGGGCTGGGAGCCAAAAACATTCAGTACTTC. Its protein product is CASSQDRISGGLGAKNIQYF. The chain is built from TRBV4-2 and TRBJ2-4; 10 bases are a match to TRBD2. From germline, CDR1 is LGHNA and CDR2 YNFKEQ. The CDR3 is 20 residues long. J was trimmed by 0 bases and V by 0 bases; bases with no gene match: 11.

The V call is TRBV5-1, the J call TRBJ2-5; TRBD1 matches at 11 bases. CDR1 and CDR2 (germline): SGHRS, YFSETQ. V lost 4 bases to trimming and J lost 4 bases; unmatched junction nucleotides: 3. The CDR3 is 14 amino acids. The CDR3 nucleotides read TGCGCCAGCAGCGGGGACAGGGGGAGAGAGACCCAGTACTTC. This codes for CASSGDRGRETQYF.

The chain joins TRBV20-1 to TRBJ1-6; unclear D gene. The germline V gene encodes CDR1 DFQATT and CDR2 SNEGSKA (reference sequence). V lost 8 bases and J lost 9, with 11 bases in between. The CDR3 runs 11 residues. The CDR3, as DNA: TGCAGTCTAAAGCTGTCTTCACCCCTCCACTTT. Translating gives CSLKLSSPLHF.

This chain links TRBV6-5 with TRBJ1-3, with D unclear. V was shortened by 5 bases and J by 0 bases, with 11 bases between the two germline ends. This CDR3 has 15 residues. Germline loops: CDR1 MNHEY, CDR2 SVGAGI. The chain's CDR3 is CASSGGVVSGNTIYF. CDR3 bases: TGTGCCAGCAGTGGCGGCGTTGTCTCTGGAAACACCATATATTTT.

The chain combines TRBV7-3 with TRBJ2-5; the D is unclear. Trimming removed 1 base from V and 9 bases from J, with 9 bases in between. CDR1 is SGHTA, CDR2 FQGTGA, per germline. The CDR3 sequence is 12 residues long. CDR3 in DNA: TGTGCCAGCAGCTTAAGCGTCCTCTCCCAGTACTTC. Amino acid sequence: CASSLSVLSQYF. The entire variable domain, with the rest obtained from reference TRBV7-3 and TRBJ2-5, is as follows: GAGVSQTPSNKVTEKGKYVELRCDPISGHTALYWYRQSLGQGPEFLIYFQGTGAADDSGLPNDRFFAVRPEGSVSTLKIQRTERGDSAVYLCASSLSVLSQYFGPGTRLLVL.

The chain carries TRBV20-1 and TRBJ2-1, with 8 positions matching TRBD1. Trimming removed 8 bases from V and 6 bases from J; junction bases left unmatched: 3. Germline V gene lookup returns CDR1 DFQATT and CDR2 SNEGSKA (reference sequence). The length of the CDR3 is 11 residues. For the CDR3, the DNA is TGCAGTTCAGGGACAGGCAATGAGCAGTTCTTC. Translation: CSSGTGNEQFF.

The chain joins TRBV10-3 to TRBJ2-5, with 9 positions matching TRBD2. This CDR3 spans 14 amino acids. Germline CDR1 reads ENHRY; CDR2 reads SYGVKD. After removal of 6 bases from V and 4 bases from J, the junction contained 6 bases not matched to a gene. The CDR3 nucleotides read TGTGCCATCAGACCGGCGCGGGGGGGAGAGACCCAGTACTTC. Amino acid sequence: CAIRPARGGETQYF.

The chain employs TRBV2 and TRBJ2-7, with 14 bases aligning to TRBD2. Germline loops: CDR1 SNHLY, CDR2 FYNNEI. With 5 bases clipped from V and 4 bases from J, the junction kept 1 base outside the gene matches. This CDR3 is built from 14 residues. This CDR3 reads CASSRLAGGYEQYF. CDR3 sequence (DNA): TGTGCCAGCAGTAGACTAGCGGGAGGGTACGAGCAGTACTTC.

The chain employs TRBV19 and TRBJ1-6; TRBD1 matches 10 bases. The germline CDR1 and CDR2 sequences are LNHDA and SQIVND (reference sequence). J was trimmed by 9 bases and V by 5 bases; bases with no gene match: 1. This CDR3 is built from 13 residues. DNA for the CDR3: TGTGCCAGTAGTGACAGGGGGCGTTCACCCCTCCACTTT. Its protein is CASSDRGRSPLHF.

The CDR3 loop reads CASSRKTSLTDTQYF. The DNA of the CDR3 is TGTGCCAGCAGCCGAAAGACTAGTCTCACAGATACGCAGTATTTT. The genes are TRBV5-8 and TRBJ2-3; the D gene is possibly TRBD2 (6 bases). V was cut by 4 bases and J by 2 bases, with 14 bases left in between. This CDR3 has 15 amino acids. The germline CDR1 and CDR2 sequences are SGHTS and YDEGEE. The whole variable domain, filled in from reference TRBV5-8 and TRBJ2-3, reads EAGVTQSPTHLIKTRGQQATLRCSPISGHTSVYWYQQALGLGLQFLLWYDEGEERNRGNFPPRFSGRQFPNYSSELNVNALELEDSALYLCASSRKTSLTDTQYFGPGTRLTVL.

This chain uses TRBV19 with TRBJ1-5, with TRBD1 matching 8 bases. The ends lost 7 bases at V and 0 bases at J; junction bases unmatched: 17. CDR1 and CDR2 (germline): LNHDA, SQIVND (reference sequence). The CDR3 has 19 residues. The CDR3 nucleotides are TGTGCCAGTAACGATTATAGGGGGACAGGACCATATAGCAATCAGCCCCAGCATTTT. This encodes CASNDYRGTGPYSNQPQHF. The full variable domain, its missing parts supplied by reference TRBV19 and TRBJ1-5, is DGGITQSPKYLFRKEGQNVTLSCEQNLNHDAMYWYRQDPGQGLRLIYYSQIVNDFQKGDIAEGYSVSREKKESFPLTVTSAQKNPTAFYLCASNDYRGTGPYSNQPQHFGDGTRLSIL.

The chain combines TRBV5-1 with TRBJ2-5; TRBD2 agrees at 7 bases. Germline V gene lookup returns CDR1 SGHRS and CDR2 YFSETQ. With 0 bases clipped from V and 5 bases from J, the junction kept 4 bases outside the gene matches. The CDR3 spans 14 residues. The CDR3 nucleotides read TGCGCCAGCAGCTTGGCTGGACTAGTGGAGACCCAGTACTTC. This encodes CASSLAGLVETQYF.

The chain employs TRBV6-5 and TRBJ2-2; D not resolved. V lost 0 bases, J lost 8 bases, and 7 bases lay in between. The CDR3 is made up of 13 amino acids. From germline, CDR1 is MNHEY and CDR2 SVGAGI. The CDR3, as DNA: TGTGCCAGCAGTTACTCGACTCCGGGGGAGCTGTTTTTT. It encodes CASSYSTPGELFF.

The V gene is TRBV11-2, the J gene TRBJ1-6, with a possible D match to TRBD1 (6 bases). Germline V gene lookup returns CDR1 SGHAT and CDR2 FQNNGV. The CDR3 loop spans 15 amino acids. V was pared by 7 bases and J by 5 bases, with 15 bases between. The CDR3 loop is CASIPGQFHNSPLHF. In DNA form, the CDR3 reads TGTGCCAGCATCCCAGGACAGTTTCATAATTCACCCCTCCACTTT. Filled out from reference TRBV11-2 and TRBJ1-6, the complete variable domain reads EAGVAQSPRYKIIEKRQSVAFWCNPISGHATLYWYQQILGQGPKLLIQFQNNGVVDDSQLPKDRFSAERLKGVDSTLKIQPAKLEDSAVYLCASIPGQFHNSPLHFGNGTRLTVT.